This TCR beta chain was retrieved from a study of PD-1 blockade in classical Hodgkin lymphoma. Across the whole study: Administration of nivolumab to patients was at 3 mg/kg intravenously every 2 weeks. Findings and limits, study-wide: Complete responders had baseline diversity similar to newly diagnosed patients. Excluded were patients who started nivolumab under 1 year after ASCT, a group that had lower diversity. Differences between repertoires have undefined causes, possibly disease activity or prior therapy.

Profiled with immunoSEQ multiplex PCR; TCRdb holds only in-frame clones, not every one. The sample has about 93,000 clones, approximately 91% seen once. This CDR3 contains 15 residues. The ends were cut back, 0 bases at V and 2 bases at J, with 12 bases in the middle. Per germline, CDR1 SGHNT and CDR2 YYREEE (reference sequence). With regard to this clone: The antigen remains unidentified.

Relapse after autologous stem cell transplantation occurred in every patient, and brentuximab vedotin exposure varied. The rearrangement links TRBV5-4 to TRBJ2-7; D is perhaps TRBD1 (5 bases). The sample was peripheral blood mononuclear cells (PBMCs), taken before the second cycle of nivolumab. The TCR sequence derives from a human donor with classical Hodgkin lymphoma. CDR3 protein: CASSLGQGDAYEQYF. CDR3 coding DNA: TGTGCCAGCAGCTTGGGGCAGGGTGATGCCTACGAGCAGTACTTC.